The 9 T cell receptor beta chains below were found in one sample sequenced in a study of cytomegalovirus exposure and HLA in healthy donors. With 60 Vbeta and 13 Jbeta primers, the PCR was carried out. Generated by immunoSEQ multiplex PCR, the TCRdb table keeps only in-frame clones and is missing some. The sample comprises around 180,000 clones, over 60% of which are singletons, and around 5.7% rests with the top ten. Input material: PBMCs. Every receptor here comes from a man aged 35 to 55 in good health and CMV-seronegative.

This sequence joins TRBV7-2 and TRBJ1-2, with 8 bases aligning to TRBD1. Per the germline V gene, CDR1 is SGHTA and CDR2 is FQGNSA. Germline trimming cut 5 bases from V and 2 bases from J; bases unmatched to any gene: 4. There are 14 residues in the CDR3. CDR3 nucleotides: TGTGCCAGCAGCACGACAGGGGTGAACTATGGCTACACCTTC. Amino acid sequence: CASSTTGVNYGYTF.

The rearrangement joins TRBV11-3 to TRBJ1-1; 8 bases are a match to TRBD1. Trimming removed 6 bases from V and 4 bases from J; junction bases left unmatched: 7. Germline CDR1 SGHNT, CDR2 YENEEA. The CDR3 runs 14 residues. The CDR3 nucleotides read TGTGCCAGCAGACCCACAGGGGGGATCACTGAAGCTTTCTTT. This codes for CASRPTGGITEAFF.

In DNA, the CDR3 is TGTGCCAGCAGTCGGACAGTTAACACCGGGGAGCTGTTTTTT. It translates to CASSRTVNTGELFF. The chain recombines TRBV2 with TRBJ2-2; D is possibly TRBD1 (6 bases). In germline, CDR1 is SNHLY, CDR2 FYNNEI. The CDR3 spans 14 residues. With 5 bases removed from V and 2 bases from J, the gap between germline ends came to 9 bases.

The rearrangement joins TRBV4-1 to TRBJ2-3; D is unclear. V lost 5 bases, J lost 6 bases, and 6 bases lay in between. CDR1 and CDR2 from the germline V gene are MGHRA and YSYEKL. There are 11 residues in the CDR3. The CDR3 sequence: CASSFMDTQYF. DNA of the CDR3: TGCGCCAGCAGCTTCATGGATACGCAGTATTTT.

This chain joins TRBV6-5 and TRBJ2-5; 11 bases are shared with TRBD2. CDR1 MNHEY and CDR2 SVGAGI come from the germline V gene. After removal of 4 bases from V and 5 bases from J, the junction contained 9 bases not matched to a gene. This CDR3 has 16 residues. This CDR3 is CASSSAIAGGRETQYF. CDR3 bases: TGTGCCAGCAGTTCAGCCATAGCGGGGGGGCGCGAGACCCAGTACTTC.

The rearrangement links TRBV7-3 to TRBJ2-7, with 9 bases that match TRBD1. This CDR3 comprises 15 residues. Germline CDR1 and CDR2: SGHTA and FQGTGA. Unmatched junction bases numbered 10, after V lost 5 bases and J lost 5 bases. In DNA form, the CDR3 reads TGTGCCAGCAGCCCCGGACAGGGGAGGACTCACGAGCAGTACTTC. The encoded protein is CASSPGQGRTHEQYF.

This chain joins TRBV27 and TRBJ2-1; 9 bases are shared with TRBD1. From germline, CDR1 is MNHEY and CDR2 SMNVEV (reference sequence). With 1 base clipped from V and 7 bases from J, the junction kept 5 bases outside the gene matches. This CDR3 contains 15 residues. The CDR3 reads CASSLLTGGENEQFF. DNA for the CDR3: TGTGCCAGCAGTTTATTGACAGGGGGAGAGAATGAGCAGTTCTTC.

Only one count was recorded for this clone. The J gene is TRBJ2-5, the V gene TRBV5-1; 10 bases are shared with TRBD2. The CDR3 contains 20 residues. Germline CDR1 reads SGHRS; CDR2 reads YFSETQ. Trimming removed 4 bases from V and 2 bases from J; junction bases left unmatched: 20. CDR3 amino acids: CASSLPPSSGGPRAQETQYF. The CDR3 nucleotides are TGCGCCAGCAGCCTGCCCCCTTCTAGCGGGGGACCACGCGCGCAAGAGACCCAGTACTTC.

CDR3: CASRGQVQETQYF. The CDR3 nucleotides read TGTGCCAGCAGGGGACAAGTCCAAGAGACCCAGTACTTC. The chain has TRBV6-1 and TRBJ2-5; perhaps TRBD1 as D (6 bases). The CDR3 loop spans 13 amino acids. The germline V gene has CDR1 MNHNS and CDR2 SASEGT. Trimming left V 6 bases short and J 1 base short, with 9 bases between.